Below, 27 T cell receptor beta chains from the same sample are listed, as sequenced in a study of human T cells and chemical hapten exposure listed by TCRdb under 2021. The library was generated by RACE. TCRdb shows the sequencer as NextSeq 500. TCRdb trimmed public reads at Q25 via fastp, called clones via MiXCR and kept in-frame beta chains. Every distinct CDR3 protein forms one entry, paired with its most common genes and DNA. The sample profile shows roughly 40,000 distinct CDR3 sequences; 9.5% to 10% of them were found once. 13% to 15% of the sample belongs to the ten largest clones. This specimen's time point label, interpreted: patch test 2, 6 weeks after DPC sensitization. What the treatment or condition label conveys for this sample: therapeutic diphenylcyclopropenone sensitization with weekly scalp DPC. Total RNA was isolated from unfractionated whole blood collected in Tempus Blood RNA tubes.

The input for sequencing was whole blood, taken in connection with sensitization to the hapten diphenylcyclopropenone (DPC). These receptors were collected from a woman aged 25 to 39 with alopecia areata. Some clones in this sample may be carry-over from other donors' samples.

This clonotype was seen a few times. This chain uses TRBV12-3 or TRBV12-4 with TRBJ1-2; D is unclear. The CDR3 consists of 13 residues. V shed 8 bases and J shed 7 bases, with 17 bases lying between them. This CDR3 reads CASSFGTSGGYTF. CDR3 in DNA: TGTGCCAGCTCCTTTGGAACTTCTGGTGGCTACACCTTC.

The chain couples TRBV5-5 to TRBJ1-1, with 8 bases that match TRBD1. The CDR3 spans 16 residues. Germline V gene data show CDR1 as SGHKS and CDR2 as YYEKEE (reference sequence). The V and J ends lost 0 bases and 1 base, in that order; junction bases with no gene match: 5. CDR3 residues: CASSLVTGAGNTEAFF. In DNA, the CDR3 is TGTGCCAGCAGCTTGGTGACAGGGGCCGGGAACACTGAAGCTTTCTTT.

This clonotype was detected only a few times. The chain uses TRBV21-1 and TRBJ1-1; TRBD1 reflects the table's D call only, with no check against the DNA. TRBV21-1 is a listed pseudogene. The CDR3 has 17 residues. The CDR3 loop is CASSKGAPQGAHTEAFF. The DNA of the CDR3 is TGTGCCAGCAGCAAAGGGGCTCCACAGGGGGCCCACACTGAAGCTTTCTTT.

The V and J genes are TRBV7-2 and TRBJ2-7, with a possible D match to TRBD1 (6 bases). The CDR3 totals 13 residues. Trimming took off 3 bases at V and 2 bases at J, with 8 bases between the two ends. CDR1 and CDR2 from the germline V gene are SGHTA and FQGNSA. The CDR3 region is CASSLTGPYEQYF. In nucleotides, the CDR3 is TGTGCCAGCAGCTTGACAGGACCCTACGAGCAGTACTTC.

For this clonotype: At one end the junction does not follow the germline gene, possibly because of a read error. This chain joins TRBV6-2 or TRBV6-3 and TRBJ2-5, with 8 positions matching TRBD1. Germline V lookup: CDR1 MNHEY, CDR2 SVGEGT. The CDR3 spans 15 residues. Here the CDR3 reads CASTHARGPQGTQYF. The CDR3 DNA sequence: TGTGCCAGCACCCACGCCAGGGGGCCACAAGGGACCCAGTACTTC.

This clonotype was seen at least ten times. The V call is TRBV7-2, the J call TRBJ2-3; D could derive from TRBD1 or TRBD2 (6 bases each). Trimming removed 3 bases at V and 0 bases at J, with 10 bases between. Germline CDR1 is SGHTA and CDR2 is FQGNSA. This CDR3 has 15 amino acids. CDR3 loop: CASSLNGGSTDTQYF. CDR3 bases: TGTGCCAGCAGCTTGAACGGGGGCAGCACAGATACGCAGTATTTT.

This clonotype was counted many times. This chain links TRBV28 with TRBJ2-2, with 10 bases that match TRBD2. Germline V lookup: CDR1 MDHEN, CDR2 SYDVKM. J was trimmed by 1 base and V by 7 bases; bases with no gene match: 12. The CDR3 sequence is 18 residues long. CDR3 DNA: TGTGCCAGCACTCCCTCGAAGTTAGCGGGGGGGAACACCGGGGAGCTGTTTTTT. This encodes CASTPSKLAGGNTGELFF.

J is TRBJ2-7 and V is TRBV6-6; D call uncertain. This CDR3 is 15 amino acids long. The germline CDR1 and CDR2 sequences are MNHNY and SVGAGI (reference sequence). The V and J ends lost 0 bases and 3 bases respectively, with 12 bases between them. CDR3 region: CASSYSYPRIYEQYF. Here the CDR3 DNA reads TGTGCCAGCAGTTACTCGTATCCCAGAATCTACGAGCAGTACTTC.

J is TRBJ2-7 and V is TRBV6-6; TRBD2 matches 9 bases. The V and J ends lost 6 bases and 9 bases, in that order; junction bases with no gene match: 15. The CDR3 has 15 amino acids. Germline V gives CDR1 MNHNY, CDR2 SVGAGI (reference sequence). This CDR3 is CASSLSGTSSMAQYF. CDR3 bases: TGTGCCAGCAGCTTAAGCGGGACTAGCTCGATGGCGCAGTACTTC.

This clonotype appeared a few times. The V call is TRBV6-1, the J call TRBJ2-3; TRBD2 is a possible D gene (5 bases). The V and J ends lost 6 bases and 2 bases respectively, with 15 bases between them. From germline, CDR1 is MNHNS and CDR2 SASEGT. This CDR3 comprises 15 residues. DNA of the CDR3: TGTGCCAGCAGCTCCCAGGCGGGCCACACAGATACGCAGTATTTT. Protein product: CASSSQAGHTDTQYF.

This clonotype was recorded a few times. The CDR3 nucleotides read TGTGCCAGCAGCGAACCGACAGGGGCGGATGAGCAGTTCTTC. This sequence encodes CASSEPTGADEQFF. The chain uses TRBV9 and TRBJ2-1; the match to TRBD1 covers 8 bases. With V trimmed by 3 bases and J by 8 bases, 7 bases remained unmatched. CDR3 length equals 14 residues. Germline loops: CDR1 SGDLS, CDR2 YYNGEE. Supplemented by reference TRBV9 and TRBJ2-1, the full variable domain reads DSGVTQTPKHLITATGQRVTLRCSPRSGDLSVYWYQQSLDQGLQFLIQYYNGEERAKGNILERFSAQQFPDLHSELNLSSLELGDSALYFCASSEPTGADEQFFGPGTRLTVL.

This clonotype was found many times. The V and J genes are TRBV19 and TRBJ2-7; no clear D gene. CDR1 and CDR2 (germline): LNHDA, SQIVND (reference sequence). Trimming removed 1 base at V and 2 bases at J, with 12 bases between. The CDR3 consists of 15 residues. CDR3 amino acids: CASSIGPGQAYEQYF. As DNA, the CDR3 is TGTGCCAGTAGTATAGGGCCAGGCCAGGCCTACGAGCAGTACTTC.

This clonotype was observed many times. The chain recombines TRBV18 with TRBJ2-1, with 9 nucleotides matching TRBD1. This CDR3 contains 16 residues. With 4 bases clipped from V and 7 bases from J, the junction kept 11 bases outside the gene matches. CDR1 and CDR2 (germline): KGHSH, LQKENI. The CDR3 nucleotides are TGTGCCAGCTCACTCGCGTCCAGGACAGGGGTTAATGAGCAGTTCTTC. It translates to CASSLASRTGVNEQFF.

This clonotype was counted between two and nine times. V is TRBV19 and J is TRBJ1-2; the D is unclear. CDR3 length: 15 residues. Germline V gene sequence: CDR1 LNHDA, CDR2 SQIVND (reference sequence). The ends were cut back, 0 bases at V and 2 bases at J, with 10 bases in the middle. CDR3 loop: CASSIDPLRNYGYTF. In DNA, the CDR3 is TGTGCCAGTAGTATAGATCCACTTCGGAACTATGGCTACACCTTC.

The rearrangement links TRBV7-6 to TRBJ2-5; 8 bases match TRBD2. Germline loops: CDR1 SGHVS, CDR2 FNYEAQ. The V segment lost 1 base and the J segment 4 bases; nucleotides outside the gene matches: 8. CDR3 size: 16 residues. The DNA for the CDR3 is TGTGCCAGCAGCTTAGTCTACGGGGGGGCAGGAGAGACCCAGTACTTC. It yields the protein CASSLVYGGAGETQYF.

This clonotype was detected only a few times. This sequence joins TRBV24-1 and TRBJ2-1, with a weak D call TRBD2 (6 bases). The V and J ends lost 5 bases and 5 bases respectively, with 21 bases between them. This CDR3 has 17 amino acids. Germline loops: CDR1 KGHDR, CDR2 SFDVKD. CDR3 region: CATSVGGSLSRDNEQFF. The CDR3 DNA is TGTGCCACCAGTGTTGGAGGGTCATTATCAAGGGACAATGAGCAGTTCTTC.

The sample holds many counts of this clonotype. The chain carries TRBV5-1 and TRBJ1-1; maybe TRBD1 (5 bases). Germline V gene sequence: CDR1 SGHRS, CDR2 YFSETQ. The CDR3 is 13 residues long. V lost 4 bases and J lost 3, with 10 bases in between. As DNA, the CDR3 is TGCGCCAGCAGCCGGGGGACGGACACTGAAGCTTTCTTT. Amino acid sequence: CASSRGTDTEAFF.

The rearrangement uses TRBV7-9 and TRBJ2-7; D gene unclear. The ends were cut back, 1 base at V and 5 bases at J, with 6 bases in the middle. This CDR3 has 12 residues. CDR1 and CDR2 from the germline V gene are SEHNR and FQNEAQ (reference sequence). In DNA form, the CDR3 reads TGTGCCAGCAGCTTAGTCAGCCACGAGCAGTACTTC. This encodes CASSLVSHEQYF.

This clonotype was recorded a few times. CDR3 loop: CASSLEGPPYEQYF. In DNA, the CDR3 is TGTGCCAGCAGTTTAGAGGGACCCCCCTACGAGCAGTACTTC. The chain combines TRBV28 with TRBJ2-7; D might be TRBD1 or TRBD2, each matching 5 bases. The V end lost 2 bases, the J end lost 2 bases, and 10 bases lay between the germline ends. This CDR3 is built from 14 residues. Germline loops: CDR1 MDHEN, CDR2 SYDVKM.

The rearrangement links TRBV28 to TRBJ1-6, with a possible D match to TRBD1 (6 bases). Germline loops: CDR1 MDHEN, CDR2 SYDVKM. V gave up 4 bases and J gave up 13 bases, with 14 bases separating them. The CDR3 contains 13 residues. CDR3 loop: CASSSEGVTPLHF. In DNA form, the CDR3 reads TGTGCCAGCAGTTCAGAGGGGGTGACGCCCCTCCACTTT.

This clonotype has a handful of counts. The CDR3 protein is CASRLQGASTDTQYF. DNA of the CDR3: TGTGCCAGCAGACTACAGGGGGCTAGCACAGATACGCAGTATTTT. The chain employs TRBV12-3 or TRBV12-4 and TRBJ2-3; TRBD1 aligns across 9 bases. The V and J ends lost 6 bases and 0 bases, in that order; junction bases with no gene match: 4. CDR3 size: 15 residues.

This clonotype was counted a few times. The chain recombines TRBV7-9 with TRBJ2-1, with 7 nucleotides matching TRBD1. Germline V gene lookup returns CDR1 SEHNR and CDR2 FQNEAQ (reference sequence). The trim removed 0 bases at V and 9 bases at J, leaving 2 bases unmatched. The CDR3 extends over 13 amino acids. CDR3 coding DNA: TGTGCCAGCAGCTTAGCACAGGGGTCTGAGCAGTTCTTC. This encodes CASSLAQGSEQFF. Full variable domain (remainder filled in from reference TRBV7-9 and TRBJ2-1): DTGVSQNPRHKITKRGQNVTFRCDPISEHNRLYWYRQTLGQGPEFLTYFQNEAQLEKSRLLSDRFSAERPKGSFSTLEIQRTEQGDSAMYLCASSLAQGSEQFFGPGTRLTVL.

This clonotype turned up a few times. J is TRBJ2-5 and V is TRBV20-1; 7 bases align to TRBD1. V gave up 4 bases and J gave up 4 bases; unmatched junction bases: 3. CDR1 DFQATT and CDR2 SNEGSKA come from the germline V gene (reference sequence). CDR3 length equals 12 residues. Here the CDR3 DNA reads TGCAGTGCTAATACAGGGGTAGAGACCCAGTACTTC. This sequence encodes CSANTGVETQYF.

This clonotype was recorded many times. The DNA of the CDR3 is TGTGCCAGCAGTAACGAGGCTAGCGCTGATAAGTACTTC. This gives the protein CASSNEASADKYF. The rearrangement joins TRBV27 to TRBJ2-5; perhaps TRBD2 as D (6 bases). From germline, CDR1 is MNHEY and CDR2 SMNVEV (reference sequence). The CDR3 spans 13 residues. Trimming shortened V by 5 bases and J by 12 bases, and 19 bases separated the two germline ends.

The table lists this clonotype with many counts. The chain uses TRBV6-4 and TRBJ1-1; no firm D call. This CDR3 has 13 residues. Germline CDR1 and CDR2: MRHNA and SNTAGT. The V end lost 0 bases, the J end lost 6 bases, and 8 bases lay between the germline ends. Written as DNA, the CDR3 is TGTGCCAGCAGTGACTCAGGGATTGCTGAAGCTTTCTTT. It codes for CASSDSGIAEAFF.

The sample holds a few counts of this clonotype. The gene calls are TRBV28 and TRBJ1-1, with D maybe TRBD1 (6 bases). CDR3 length: 15 amino acids. The V gene's germline CDR1 is MDHEN and CDR2 SYDVKM. Trimming shortened V by 1 base and J by 5 bases, and 14 bases separated the two germline ends. The CDR3 spells CASSLYRGLGTEAFF. The CDR3 nucleotides are TGTGCCAGCAGTTTATACCGGGGGCTGGGAACTGAAGCTTTCTTT.

This clonotype was seen ten or more times. V and J are TRBV6-5 and TRBJ1-2; D perhaps matches TRBD1 (6 bases). The CDR3 covers 14 residues. V was shortened by 5 bases and J by 3 bases, with 13 bases between the two germline ends. From germline, CDR1 is MNHEY and CDR2 SVGAGI. DNA for the CDR3: TGTGCCAGCAGTCCCCTGAACAGGGACTATGGCTACACCTTC. Translation gives CASSPLNRDYGYTF.